Listed below are T cell receptor beta chains from one sample, sequenced in a study of OX40 agonist ivuxolimab in advanced cancers. Libraries were prepared by immunoSEQ multiplex PCR; TCRdb keeps only in-frame clonotypes and omits some of them. Among roughly 90,000 clones listed, 91% were seen once. The sequencing used CD4+ or CD8+ T cells sorted from blood, collected in a trial of the OX40 agonist ivuxolimab. These receptors all come from an adult with an advanced solid tumor such as melanoma, head and neck, liver or kidney cancer. The CDR3 runs from the conserved cysteine through the conserved F or W. D genes are given only for firm matches. The listing skips clone size in some rows; elsewhere it reads once, few, many or a size class.

v_call	d_call	j_call	clone_size	cdr3_nt	cdr3_aa
TRBV18	.	TRBJ2-7	.	TGTGCCAGCTCACCACCGGGTAGCGATTCCTACGAGCAGTACTTC	CASSPPGSDSYEQYF
TRBV5-6	.	TRBJ1-2	.	TGTGCCAGCAGCTTTACGTCTATCCATGGCTACACCTTC	CASSFTSIHGYTF
TRBV5-1	TRBD1	TRBJ2-7	.	TGCGCCAGCAGCTTCACCGGACAGGGGGCCTACGAGCAGTACTTC	CASSFTGQGAYEQYF
TRBV28	.	TRBJ1-4	once	TGTGCCAGCAGTTTAATTGGCGGCAGCAAAAATGAAAAACTGTTTTTT	CASSLIGGSKNEKLFF
TRBV5-1	.	TRBJ2-3	.	TGCGCCAGCCACGACGGGAGCATCGGGACAGATACGCAGTATTTT	CASHDGSIGTDTQYF
TRBV5-4	TRBD2	TRBJ2-7	.	TGTGCCAGCAGCTTGTGGGGCGCGGGGGGACCGATCTACGAGCAGTACTTC	CASSLWGAGGPIYEQYF
TRBV20-1	.	TRBJ1-1	.	TGCAGTGCTAGCCGGGGTCCAGCTTTCTTT	CSASRGPAFF
TRBV10-3	.	TRBJ2-1	.	TGTGCCATCAACGGGGGGCGCGGTGAGCAGTTCTTC	CAINGGRGEQFF
TRBV28	TRBD1	TRBJ1-2	.	TGTGCCAGCAGTCAACAGACAGGGGGCAGTGATGGCTACACCTTC	CASSQQTGGSDGYTF
TRBV15	.	TRBJ2-7	.	TGTGCCACCAGCAGAGATCCGGGAGCGAGCTACGAGCAGTACTTC	CATSRDPGASYEQYF
TRBV4-1	.	TRBJ1-5	.	TGCGCCAGCAGCCTATCCTTTCAGGGGAGGAATCAGCCCCAGCATTTT	CASSLSFQGRNQPQHF
TRBV7-8	.	TRBJ2-5	.	TGTGCCAGCAGCCCCGGTGGGCTTGGCAGGCAGTACTTC	CASSPGGLGRQYF
TRBV7-9	.	TRBJ2-7	.	TGTGCCAGCAGCTTAGCTAGCGGATCCCTTGGGGAGCAGTACTTC	CASSLASGSLGEQYF
TRBV20-1	.	TRBJ1-1	.	TGCAGTGCTAGCACGGCTTTCTTT	CSASTAFF
TRBV7-3	.	TRBJ2-1	.	TGTGCCAGCAGCCCCCACCCGGAGACCTACAATGAGCAGTTCTTC	CASSPHPETYNEQFF
TRBV28	.	TRBJ2-4	.	TGTGCCAGCAGTATCGGACAGTCACTAGCCAAAAACATTCAGTACTTC	CASSIGQSLAKNIQYF
TRBV14	TRBD1	TRBJ1-2	.	TGTGCCAGCAGCCAAGGACAGGGGGTTGGCTACACCTTC	CASSQGQGVGYTF
TRBV7-9	TRBD2	TRBJ2-5	.	TGTGCCAGCAGCCGACAGGGAATGGGACTAGCGGGAGGGGCCGAGACCCAGTACTTC	CASSRQGMGLAGGAETQYF
TRBV1	.	TRBJ2-7	.	TGCACCAGCAGCCAAGATCCCCGGGAGCATACCTACGAGCAGTACTTC	CTSSQDPREHTYEQYF
TRBV9	.	TRBJ1-2	.	TGTGCCAGCAGCCCCACTTGGACGGTTAACTATGGCTACACCTTC	CASSPTWTVNYGYTF
TRBV27	.	TRBJ1-2	once	TGTGCCAGCAAGCAGGCGAACTATGGCTACACCTTC	CASKQANYGYTF
TRBV10-3	.	TRBJ1-1	.	TGTGCCATCAGTGAGTCTGTGAACACTGAAGCTTTCTTT	CAISESVNTEAFF
TRBV30	TRBD2	TRBJ2-1	.	TGTGCCCGGCAACCCCTGGGGACTAGCGGTTTCAATGAGCAGTTCTTC	CARQPLGTSGFNEQFF
TRBV5-1	.	TRBJ1-2	.	TGCGCCAGCAGCTTCGATGGGGACTATGGCTACACCTTC	CASSFDGDYGYTF
TRBV21-1	.	TRBJ2-7	.	TGTGCCAGCAGCAAAGTTAGCGAGCAGTACTTC	CASSKVSEQYF
TRBV28	.	TRBJ2-3	.	TGTGCCAGCATTTGGGGTCGCGGGGGCAGACCTCCAGATACGCAGTATTTT	CASIWGRGGRPPDTQYF
TRBV5-1	.	TRBJ1-1	.	TGCGCCAGCAGCGCGGGGAACACTGAAGCTTTCTTT	CASSAGNTEAFF
TRBV5-4	.	TRBJ1-2	.	TGTGCCAGCAGCTCGGCAGGGAATGGCTATGGCTACACCTTC	CASSSAGNGYGYTF
TRBV7-2	.	TRBJ1-4	few	TGTGCCAGCAGCGTCCGGGTTAATGAAAAACTGTTTTTT	CASSVRVNEKLFF
TRBV11-1	TRBD2	TRBJ2-1	.	TGTGCCAGCAGCCTCGGGGCGGGAGGGCACAATGAGCAGTTCTTC	CASSLGAGGHNEQFF
TRBV5-4	TRBD2	TRBJ2-1	.	TGTGCCAGCAGCTTGGCTCGGCTAGCGGGAGCGGATGAGCAGTTCTTC	CASSLARLAGADEQFF
TRBV28	TRBD1	TRBJ2-7	.	TGTGCCAGCAGTCGACAGGGGATCGAGCAGTACTTC	CASSRQGIEQYF
TRBV19	TRBD1	TRBJ2-7	.	TGTGCCAGTAGTCAAGGACAGGGGGGAAACGAGCAGTACTTC	CASSQGQGGNEQYF
TRBV9	TRBD1	TRBJ1-1	.	TGTGCCAGCAGCGTCACGGGACAGACGAACACTGAAGCTTTCTTT	CASSVTGQTNTEAFF
TRBV29-1	TRBD2	TRBJ2-1	.	TGCAGCGTCCACCCCGGGACTAGCAGCAATGAGCAGTTCTTC	CSVHPGTSSNEQFF
TRBV11-2	.	TRBJ2-7	.	TGTGCCAGCAGCTTAGAAGCCGGGCCCTACGAGCAGTACTTC	CASSLEAGPYEQYF
TRBV11-2	TRBD2	TRBJ2-5	.	TGTGCCAGCAGCCCCCCGGGACTATCGTACCAAGAGACCCAGTACTTC	CASSPPGLSYQETQYF
TRBV30	.	TRBJ2-1	.	TGTGCCTGGAGGAGCCTTGCCAATGAGCAGTTCTTC	CAWRSLANEQFF
TRBV2	.	TRBJ2-5	.	TGTGCCAGCAGCCACCGGGGTGGGGGCGAAGAGACCCAGTACTTC	CASSHRGGGEETQYF
TRBV9	.	TRBJ2-3	.	TGTGCCAGCAGCGTGTCGCCCCAGGAAACAGATACGCAGTATTTT	CASSVSPQETDTQYF
TRBV7-6	.	TRBJ2-7	.	TGTGCCAGCAGCTTTGAGGAATCCTACGAGCAGTACTTC	CASSFEESYEQYF
TRBV30	.	TRBJ1-5	.	TGTGCCTGGAGTGTAGGATCAGAGCGGCCCCAGCATTTT	CAWSVGSERPQHF
TRBV6-6	.	TRBJ1-5	.	TGTGCCAGCAGTTACCTGGGTACTCAGCCCCAGCATTTT	CASSYLGTQPQHF